The next 10 T cell receptor beta chains were all read from a single sample in a study of graft-versus-host responses after intestinal transplantation. Measured with immunoSEQ multiplex PCR; TCRdb has only the in-frame clones, and not every one. Of over 120,000 clones in the sample, approximately 91% were seen once. These receptors' antigens are unknown. This specimen consisted of unstimulated CD4+ T cells sorted from spleen or lymph node cells, obtained before intestinal transplant. These receptors originate from a human donor who received an intestinal transplant.

The chain combines TRBV6-4 with TRBJ1-5, with D maybe TRBD1 (5 bases). Germline V gene lookup returns CDR1 MRHNA and CDR2 SNTAGT. V was pared by 5 bases and J by 3 bases, with 14 bases between. This CDR3 is 15 amino acids long. The chain's CDR3 is CASSPNGANNQPQHF. The DNA for the CDR3 is TGTGCCAGCAGTCCTAACGGGGCCAACAATCAGCCCCAGCATTTT.

In its sample, this clone was seen once. This CDR3 reads CASRDRTSGNTIYF. The CDR3 DNA reads TGTGCCAGCAGGGACAGGACCTCTGGAAACACCATATATTTT. The chain combines TRBV6-1 with TRBJ1-3; 7 bases match TRBD1. V trimming: 6 bases; J trimming: 0 bases; junction bases outside the gene matches: 2. CDR1 is MNHNS, CDR2 SASEGT, per germline. CDR3 size: 14 residues.

This chain uses TRBV2 with TRBJ2-7; perhaps D is TRBD1 or TRBD2 (5 bases each). Trimming shortened V by 6 bases and J by 3 bases, and 21 bases separated the two germline ends. The CDR3 is 16 residues long. In germline, CDR1 is SNHLY, CDR2 FYNNEI. The chain's CDR3 is CASSRSGPPTLYEQYF. CDR3 bases: TGTGCCAGCAGCCGGTCGGGACCTCCGACACTCTACGAGCAGTACTTC.

V usage is TRBV19 and J usage is TRBJ1-1; D unresolved. V gave up 4 bases and J gave up 7 bases, with 13 bases separating them. CDR3 size: 13 residues. Germline CDR1 reads LNHDA; CDR2 reads SQIVND (reference sequence). The CDR3 DNA is TGTGCCAGTAGTAGAACAGTTCAATATGAAGCTTTCTTT. This translates into CASSRTVQYEAFF.

The V and J genes are TRBV29-1 and TRBJ2-3; no clear D. CDR3 length: 13 residues. The germline V and J ends were trimmed by 4 bases and 4 bases, with 12 bases remaining between them. Germline V gene data show CDR1 as SQVTM and CDR2 as ANQGSEA. The CDR3 DNA reads as TGCAGCGTTGTGGCCCGGTTGGCAGATACGCAGTATTTT. This gives the protein CSVVARLADTQYF.

The chain employs TRBV19 and TRBJ2-4, with 7 bases aligning to TRBD2. The CDR3 length is 15 residues. Trimming took 3 bases from V and 2 from J; bases not matched to a gene: 4. Germline loops: CDR1 LNHDA, CDR2 SQIVND (reference sequence). CDR3: CASSMGGVTKNIQYF. DNA of the CDR3: TGTGCCAGTAGTATGGGGGGGGTTACCAAAAACATTCAGTACTTC. Full variable domain (missing parts from reference TRBV19 and TRBJ2-4): DGGITQSPKYLFRKEGQNVTLSCEQNLNHDAMYWYRQDPGQGLRLIYYSQIVNDFQKGDIAEGYSVSREKKESFPLTVTSAQKNPTAFYLCASSMGGVTKNIQYFGAGTRLSVL.

The chain couples TRBV6-1 to TRBJ2-7; tentatively, D is TRBD1 (6 bases). The CDR3 contains 10 residues. V gave up 11 bases and J gave up 2 bases, with 7 bases separating them. Germline-derived CDR1 and CDR2 are MNHNS and SASEGT. The CDR3 DNA sequence: TGTGCCGGGGGCACCTACGAGCAGTACTTC. Its protein is CAGGTYEQYF.

V and J are TRBV10-3 and TRBJ2-7; D might be TRBD2 (7 bases). Trimming took off 0 bases at V and 3 bases at J, with 18 bases between the two ends. Germline V gives CDR1 ENHRY, CDR2 SYGVKD. This CDR3 comprises 17 residues. The CDR3 spells CAISESIFRGADYEQYF. The CDR3 bases are TGTGCCATCAGTGAGTCGATATTTCGGGGGGCTGACTACGAGCAGTACTTC.

This clone was recorded only once. The chain carries TRBV6-5 and TRBJ1-3; D is unresolved. V lost 4 bases to trimming and J lost 4 bases, with 17 bases between them. This CDR3 region has 16 residues. The germline V gene has CDR1 MNHEY and CDR2 SVGAGI. The CDR3 DNA reads as TGTGCCAGCAGTTCGGTCGTCCCCCTGCGGGGAAACACCATATATTTT. This encodes CASSSVVPLRGNTIYF.

The V and J genes are TRBV30 and TRBJ1-2; D not certain. Germline loops: CDR1 GTSNPN, CDR2 SVGIG (reference sequence). Trimming removed 1 base at V and 8 bases at J, with 14 bases between. The CDR3 spans 13 residues. The CDR3 nucleotides are TGTGCCTGGAGTGCACCGGGAGCTACGGGCTACACCTTC. It yields the protein CAWSAPGATGYTF.